This TCR beta chain emerged from a study of blood T cell repertoires in COVID-19. Study as a whole: Acute and convalescent COVID-19 specimens originated in the United States, Italy and Spain.

From germline, CDR1 is LNHDA and CDR2 SQIVND (reference sequence). The CDR3 spans 16 residues. V was shortened by 3 bases and J by 2 bases, with 16 bases between the two germline ends. Per the original methods: The authors estimated nucleated cell counts from reference gene primer amplification. The data were produced by immunoSEQ multiplex PCR, yet TCRdb's version contains in-frame clones alone and is incomplete. The V and J calls and clone size are taken from that table; D and trimming were inferred from the DNA. The table shows 85,000 to 90,000 clones, with roughly 76% occurring only once. The specimen was peripheral blood. This clonotype originated in a woman at least 80 years old with active or convalescent COVID-19. The chain couples TRBV19 to TRBJ1-1; tentatively, D is TRBD1 (6 bases). CDR3 region: CASSIGPGQPNTEAFF. The CDR3 coding sequence is TGTGCCAGTAGTATTGGACCGGGACAACCTAACACTGAAGCTTTCTTT.